Sequencing of this TCR beta chain was carried out in a study of relationships among human T cell subsets (dated 2010 in TCRdb). Notes on the research overall: Sequencing was performed on eight distinct blood T cell populations: pan T, CD8 cytotoxic, regulatory, Th1, Th2, naive plus transitional, activated and memory cells.

The germline V gene encodes CDR1 LNHDA and CDR2 SQIVND (reference sequence). Including cysteine and phenylalanine, the CDR3 has 16 amino acids. Just the 48-base CDR3 DNA is kept, in frame starting at base 1. V is pruned by 5 bases and J by 1 base, leaving 7 bases of the junction without a gene match. The study at large found these results: Over 60% of CD8+ cytotoxic sequences belonged to clones with over 100 reads, whereas regulatory and Th2 subsets showed few such clones. Substantial sharing of CDR3s among Th1, Th2 and regulatory T cells was interpreted as suggestive of stochastic cell fate choices. A CD4+CD8+ double-positive population could not be ruled out by the bead-based sorting. No statistically significant differences in V, D and J usage, CDR3 length or N-nucleotide additions were observed among the seven subsets.

In regard to this clonotype: The clone's antigen remains unknown. No qualities accompany the bases; no much larger clone lies one base away.

CD4+CD25+ regulatory T cells were selected from positively selected CD4+ cells using anti-CD25 beads. Miltenyi superparamagnetic beads coated with subset-specific monoclonal antibodies were used to isolate the T cell subsets. Every T cell population was isolated from peripheral blood. Ficoll separation was used to obtain mononuclear cells from whole blood, after which anti-CD14 microbeads were used to deplete monocytes. Right after isolation, the cell populations were resuspended in RNAprotect reagent. Library creation used multiplex PCR. Sequencing took place on a 454 GS FLX. TCR alpha and beta CDR3 regions were amplified from mRNA by semiquantitative ARM-PCR. In ARM-PCR, tagged nested gene-specific primers were used first, and communal superprimers then performed exponential amplification. Before the second amplification round was performed on first-round PCR products, the nested primers were removed by exonuclease. Sequencing of the amplicons was performed on the 454 platform, which allows millions of DNA fragments to be sequenced rapidly without cloning bias. A read was counted as effective if the read could be mapped to both V and J germline segments. In the authors' own workflow: IRmap was used to assign reads to germline V, D and J segments, and IRmap relies on pyromap, a Smith-Waterman modification adapted to 454 sequencing errors. D-beta assignments were filtered with cutoffs set at the 99th percentile of alignment scores obtained from simulated random sequences. CDR3 was defined as the amino acids between the conserved V-segment Y[YFLI]C motif and the J-segment [FW]GXGT motif. A compound Poisson process model, previously applied to large-scale EST data, was used to estimate repertoire diversity. A procedure for detecting cross-contamination was used to argue that sample contamination was not the source of the shared CDR3s. TCRdb applied fastp at Q25 and MiXCR to the public reads, then kept only in-frame beta chains. Duplicate CDR3 protein sequences are folded into a single record with the most common DNA and genes. Here the V and J calls rest on TCRdb's processing, not on the authors' analysis. The sample yields under 15,000 distinct CDR3 sequences; approximately 60% were counted once. 2.1% of the sample is taken by the ten largest.

Sequenced material: Tregs sorted from blood. The TCR comes from a middle-aged man in good health. The rearranged chain carries TRBV19 and TRBJ2-2, and 7 junctional nucleotides match TRBD1. CDR3 region: CASSAGTAKNTGELFF. The nucleotide sequence is given as TGTGCCAGTAGTGCCGGGACAGCTAAGAACACCGGGGAGCTGTTTTTT.